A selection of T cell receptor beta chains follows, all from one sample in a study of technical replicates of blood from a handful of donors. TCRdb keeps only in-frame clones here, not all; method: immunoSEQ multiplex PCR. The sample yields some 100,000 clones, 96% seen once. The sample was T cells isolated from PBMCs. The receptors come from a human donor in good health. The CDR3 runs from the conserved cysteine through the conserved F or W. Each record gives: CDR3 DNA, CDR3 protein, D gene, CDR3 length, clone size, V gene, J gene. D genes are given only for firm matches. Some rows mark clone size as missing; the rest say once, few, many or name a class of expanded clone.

TGTGCCAGCAAGGAGGGAACCTACGAGCAGTACTTC	CASKEGTYEQYF	NA	12	NA	TRBV28	TRBJ2-7
TGTGCCAGCAGTGAAGCCCCTCTAGGACAGGGTCGGATCGGCTTCTTC	CASSEAPLGQGRIGFF	TRBD1	16	NA	TRBV6-1	TRBJ2-1
TGTGCCAGCAGTTTGGGTAGCTTAGGAAGTCTAGAGCAGTTCTTC	CASSLGSLGSLEQFF	NA	15	NA	TRBV6-6	TRBJ2-1
TGTGCCAGCAGTTACCTGCTAAGCTCCTACAATGAGCAGTTCTTC	CASSYLLSSYNEQFF	NA	15	NA	TRBV6-5	TRBJ2-1
TGTGCCAGCAGCATAGGACAGGGGGTTAAAACTGAAGCTTTCTTT	CASSIGQGVKTEAFF	TRBD1	15	once	TRBV7-9	TRBJ1-1
TGTGCCAGCAGTTTAAGGCTAACCCGGTCCGGGACAGGAGGAGCTTTCTTT	CASSLRLTRSGTGGAFF	TRBD1	17	once	TRBV27	TRBJ1-1
TGTGCCAGCAGTCCCCAGGGAAGACATAGCAATCAGCCCCAGCATTTT	CASSPQGRHSNQPQHF	NA	16	NA	TRBV27	TRBJ1-5
TGCGCCAGCAGCTTGGTTACACCAGTGAACACTGAAGCTTTCTTT	CASSLVTPVNTEAFF	NA	15	NA	TRBV5-1	TRBJ1-1
TGCAGCGTTGGGGGCTATGAGCAGTTCTTC	CSVGGYEQFF	NA	10	NA	TRBV29-1	TRBJ2-1
TGTGCCGGCAGCCAAGGACAGGGGGCATTGGACACTGAAGCTTTCTTT	CAGSQGQGALDTEAFF	TRBD1	16	NA	TRBV14	TRBJ1-1
TGTGCCAGCAGTGAAGCGCTTCGGGACAGAATAAATCAGCCCCAGCATTTT	CASSEALRDRINQPQHF	TRBD1	17	NA	TRBV6-1	TRBJ1-5
TGTGCCACCACTAAGACAGCAACTAATGAAAAACTGTTTTTT	CATTKTATNEKLFF	NA	14	NA	TRBV15	TRBJ1-4
TGCGCCAGCAGCCAAGATCTATTAGGGAGGCTCAATCAGCCCCAGCATTTT	CASSQDLLGRLNQPQHF	NA	17	NA	TRBV4-1	TRBJ1-5
TGTGCCAGCAGCCAAGGGGTTCGGGAGGGAACCTACGAGCAGTACTTC	CASSQGVREGTYEQYF	TRBD2	16	NA	TRBV4-2	TRBJ2-7
TGTGCCAGCAGTGAAATCAATTCCTACGAGCAGTACTTC	CASSEINSYEQYF	NA	13	NA	TRBV6-1	TRBJ2-7
TGTGCCAGTAGTAACGGACAGGCTAACTCCTATAATTCACCCCTCCACTTT	CASSNGQANSYNSPLHF	TRBD1	17	NA	TRBV19	TRBJ1-6
TGTGCCAGCAGCTTTCCCGGGACACTCAAAGAGACCCAGTACTTC	CASSFPGTLKETQYF	NA	15	NA	TRBV5-4	TRBJ2-5
TGTGCCAGCAGCCCCCAGCCGATCGGGACAGGGGGCGGTGAGCAGTACTTC	CASSPQPIGTGGGEQYF	TRBD1	17	NA	TRBV27	TRBJ2-7
TGCGCCAGCAGCCCCGAGGAGGAGACCCAGTACTTC	CASSPEEETQYF	NA	12	NA	TRBV5-1	TRBJ2-5
TGTGCCAGTACCGCGTGGGGGGGGACTGAAGCTTTCTTT	CASTAWGGTEAFF	NA	13	once	TRBV19	TRBJ1-1
TGTGCCTGGAGTGTAGAGACCGGGGAGCTGTTTTTT	CAWSVETGELFF	NA	12	NA	TRBV30	TRBJ2-2
TGTGCCAGCAGCCAAGACTGGGCCAGCACAGATACGCAGTATTTT	CASSQDWASTDTQYF	NA	15	NA	TRBV4-2	TRBJ2-3
TGTGCCAGCAGCTTAGACAGGAGTCAAGTCTTCGACGAGCAGTACTTC	CASSLDRSQVFDEQYF	NA	16	NA	TRBV13	TRBJ2-7